A selection of T cell receptor beta chains follows, all from one sample in a study of blood T cell repertoires in COVID-19. Measured with immunoSEQ multiplex PCR; TCRdb has only the in-frame clones, and not every one. The sample has around 300,000 clones, approximately 88% seen once. Sequencing was carried out using PBMCs or T cells enriched from blood (not recorded which). The receptors were gathered from a woman aged 40 to 49 who had recovered from COVID-19. Each CDR3 is given with its conserved first and last residue. The order of the fields is D gene, J gene, clone size, V gene, CDR3 DNA, CDR3 protein. D genes are given only for firm matches. Not every row has a clone size; where given, it reads once, few, many or a size class.

d_gene: .
j_gene: TRBJ1-2
abundance: .
v_gene: TRBV6-6
CDR3nt: TGTGCCAGCAGTATTCCTCCAGGGGAATATGGCTACACCTTC
CDR3aa: CASSIPPGEYGYTF

d_gene: .
j_gene: TRBJ2-2
abundance: .
v_gene: TRBV21-1
CDR3nt: TGTGCCAGCAGCAAAGAGAACAGGGGGTATCGAAACACCGGGGAGCTGTTTTTT
CDR3aa: CASSKENRGYRNTGELFF

d_gene: TRBD1
j_gene: TRBJ1-2
abundance: once
v_gene: TRBV19
CDR3nt: TGTGCCAGTAGTTTGGACAGGGGTAGGGGCGGCTACACCTTC
CDR3aa: CASSLDRGRGGYTF

d_gene: .
j_gene: TRBJ2-3
abundance: .
v_gene: TRBV6-5
CDR3nt: TGTGCCAGCAGCGTAAGAGGTGTTTCAGATACGCAGTATTTT
CDR3aa: CASSVRGVSDTQYF

d_gene: TRBD2
j_gene: TRBJ2-3
abundance: .
v_gene: TRBV5-1
CDR3nt: TGCGCCAGCAGCATCGACGGGAGGCGCACAGATACGCAGTATTTT
CDR3aa: CASSIDGRRTDTQYF

d_gene: TRBD2
j_gene: TRBJ2-1
abundance: .
v_gene: TRBV10-3
CDR3nt: TGTGCCATCAGTGAGTCGATCGGGGGGAGTGAGCAGTTCTTC
CDR3aa: CAISESIGGSEQFF

d_gene: TRBD2
j_gene: TRBJ2-2
abundance: few
v_gene: TRBV7-2
CDR3nt: TGTGCCAGCAGCTTAGAGCGGGAGGGGGAGCTGTTTTTT
CDR3aa: CASSLEREGELFF

d_gene: TRBD2
j_gene: TRBJ2-3
abundance: .
v_gene: TRBV19
CDR3nt: TGTGCCAGTAGTCCTCGAGCTAGCGGAGATACGCAGTATTTT
CDR3aa: CASSPRASGDTQYF

d_gene: TRBD2
j_gene: TRBJ2-5
abundance: .
v_gene: TRBV19
CDR3nt: TGTGCCAGTAGTATAGCGGGGAGCGGGGGACTCCAAGAGACCCAGTACTTC
CDR3aa: CASSIAGSGGLQETQYF

d_gene: TRBD2
j_gene: TRBJ2-7
abundance: medium-sized
v_gene: TRBV7-3
CDR3nt: TGTGCCAGCAGCTTCGGCGGGCGGGAGGGCCATAGATCCTACGAGCAGTACTTC
CDR3aa: CASSFGGREGHRSYEQYF

d_gene: .
j_gene: TRBJ1-1
abundance: .
v_gene: TRBV29-1
CDR3nt: TGCAGCGTTGCAGGGCTGAACACTGAAGCTTTCTTT
CDR3aa: CSVAGLNTEAFF

d_gene: .
j_gene: TRBJ2-2
abundance: once
v_gene: TRBV5-1
CDR3nt: TGCGCCAGCAGCCAGCTCGGGGGTAGCCTTCCCGGGGAGCTGTTTTTT
CDR3aa: CASSQLGGSLPGELFF

d_gene: TRBD2
j_gene: TRBJ2-1
abundance: .
v_gene: TRBV5-4
CDR3nt: TGTGCCAGCAGCGGAATTGGTAGTATTCGGCTAGCGGGCTTCAATGAGCAGTTCTTC
CDR3aa: CASSGIGSIRLAGFNEQFF

d_gene: TRBD1
j_gene: TRBJ1-2
abundance: .
v_gene: TRBV5-1
CDR3nt: TGCGCCAGCAGCACCGTCGCCGGGACAGGGGCTAACTATGGCTACACCTTC
CDR3aa: CASSTVAGTGANYGYTF

d_gene: .
j_gene: TRBJ2-1
abundance: .
v_gene: TRBV5-6
CDR3nt: TGTGCCAGCAGCTTGGGGGTTCGACAGGACAATGAGCAGTTCTTC
CDR3aa: CASSLGVRQDNEQFF

d_gene: TRBD1
j_gene: TRBJ2-5
abundance: few
v_gene: TRBV7-7
CDR3nt: TGTGCTAGCAGCCGGGGACAGGGAAGCGAGACCCAGTACTTC
CDR3aa: CASSRGQGSETQYF

d_gene: .
j_gene: TRBJ1-5
abundance: .
v_gene: TRBV7-9
CDR3nt: TGTGCCAGCAGCCAGGACAGAAATCAGCCCCAGCATTTT
CDR3aa: CASSQDRNQPQHF

d_gene: TRBD2
j_gene: TRBJ2-3
abundance: .
v_gene: TRBV28
CDR3nt: TGTGCCAGCAGTCAGACTAGACTAGCGGGCTACACAGATACGCAGTATTTT
CDR3aa: CASSQTRLAGYTDTQYF

d_gene: .
j_gene: TRBJ1-2
abundance: few
v_gene: TRBV5-6
CDR3nt: TGTGCCAGCAGCTTGGGGTCAGGGCCCTCCGGCTACACCTTC
CDR3aa: CASSLGSGPSGYTF

d_gene: .
j_gene: TRBJ2-3
abundance: .
v_gene: TRBV25-1
CDR3nt: TGTGCCAGCAGTGAATATTTGGGCCGGGGTAGCACAGATACGCAGTATTTT
CDR3aa: CASSEYLGRGSTDTQYF

d_gene: TRBD1
j_gene: TRBJ1-3
abundance: .
v_gene: TRBV7-9
CDR3nt: TGTGCCAGCAGCCACAGGGGAGGAGTTGGAAACACCATATATTTT
CDR3aa: CASSHRGGVGNTIYF

d_gene: TRBD2
j_gene: TRBJ2-1
abundance: .
v_gene: TRBV7-2
CDR3nt: TGTGCCAGCAGCGTCTCTAGCGGTTCCTACAATGAGCAGTTCTTC
CDR3aa: CASSVSSGSYNEQFF

d_gene: .
j_gene: TRBJ1-1
abundance: .
v_gene: TRBV24-1
CDR3nt: TGTGCCACCAGGAAGGGGGAATCGACTGAAGCTTTCTTT
CDR3aa: CATRKGESTEAFF

d_gene: TRBD1
j_gene: TRBJ2-1
abundance: .
v_gene: TRBV5-1
CDR3nt: TGCGCCAGCAGCAGGGGGAGGACAGGGCAAGGGCTCAGCGTGGAGGAGCAGTTCTTC
CDR3aa: CASSRGRTGQGLSVEEQFF

d_gene: .
j_gene: TRBJ1-1
abundance: .
v_gene: TRBV7-2
CDR3nt: TGTGCCAGCAGCTTGTATCAGGACACTGAAGCTTTCTTT
CDR3aa: CASSLYQDTEAFF

d_gene: .
j_gene: TRBJ2-7
abundance: .
v_gene: TRBV10-3
CDR3nt: TGTGCCATCAGTGACCGGGTCGCACCATACGAGCAGTACTTC
CDR3aa: CAISDRVAPYEQYF

d_gene: .
j_gene: TRBJ1-2
abundance: .
v_gene: TRBV7-9
CDR3nt: TGTGCCAGCAGCTCTGACGCAGGGAATGGCTACACCTTC
CDR3aa: CASSSDAGNGYTF

d_gene: .
j_gene: TRBJ1-2
abundance: .
v_gene: TRBV7-8
CDR3nt: TGTGCCAGCAGCTTAGCGCGGGGGGACTATGGCTACACCTTC
CDR3aa: CASSLARGDYGYTF

d_gene: .
j_gene: TRBJ1-1
abundance: .
v_gene: TRBV6-5
CDR3nt: TGTGCCAGCAGTTACTCGTGGGAGGTCGTGGAAGCTTTCTTT
CDR3aa: CASSYSWEVVEAFF

d_gene: TRBD1
j_gene: TRBJ1-2
abundance: .
v_gene: TRBV5-1
CDR3nt: TGCGCCAGCAGCTTGACGACAGGGGACTATGGCTACACCTTC
CDR3aa: CASSLTTGDYGYTF

d_gene: .
j_gene: TRBJ1-2
abundance: .
v_gene: TRBV4-1
CDR3nt: TGCGCCAGCAGCCAAGACGTCACAGGGTTCTATGGCTACACCTTC
CDR3aa: CASSQDVTGFYGYTF

d_gene: TRBD2
j_gene: TRBJ2-1
abundance: .
v_gene: TRBV5-1
CDR3nt: TGCGCCAGCGGATGGACTAGCGGGTCGCCCTCCTACAATGAGCAGTTCTTC
CDR3aa: CASGWTSGSPSYNEQFF

d_gene: TRBD2
j_gene: TRBJ2-2
abundance: .
v_gene: TRBV19
CDR3nt: TGTGCCAGTAGTATTAGCGCTAGCGGGAGCCCCGGGGAGCTGTTTTTT
CDR3aa: CASSISASGSPGELFF

d_gene: .
j_gene: TRBJ1-1
abundance: .
v_gene: TRBV29-1
CDR3nt: TGCAGCGTTGTTCGGCCCGACGGGGCTTTCTTT
CDR3aa: CSVVRPDGAFF

d_gene: TRBD1
j_gene: TRBJ1-1
abundance: .
v_gene: TRBV5-4
CDR3nt: TGTGCCAGCAGCCCCCAGGGGGAGTCGAACACTGAAGCTTTCTTT
CDR3aa: CASSPQGESNTEAFF

d_gene: .
j_gene: TRBJ2-6
abundance: .
v_gene: TRBV6-5
CDR3nt: TGTGCCAGCACCTCACCCGGGGGCAACGTCCTGACTTTC
CDR3aa: CASTSPGGNVLTF

d_gene: TRBD1
j_gene: TRBJ1-5
abundance: .
v_gene: TRBV5-6
CDR3nt: TGTGCCAGCAGCTTGGACAGGGGACGAGATCATCAGCCCCAGCATTTT
CDR3aa: CASSLDRGRDHQPQHF

d_gene: .
j_gene: TRBJ1-5
abundance: .
v_gene: TRBV25-1
CDR3nt: TGTGCCAGCAGGGTCGTTTTTCAGGGACAAGGCAATCAGCCCCAGCATTTT
CDR3aa: CASRVVFQGQGNQPQHF

d_gene: .
j_gene: TRBJ1-2
abundance: .
v_gene: TRBV5-4
CDR3nt: TGTGCCAGCAGCCGAGATCGACAGATCTCTGACGTCTACACCTTC
CDR3aa: CASSRDRQISDVYTF

d_gene: TRBD2
j_gene: TRBJ2-1
abundance: .
v_gene: TRBV30
CDR3nt: TGTGCCTGGGGGCCGGGACTAGCGGGGGTCCATCCGTCCTACAATGAGCAGTTCTTC
CDR3aa: CAWGPGLAGVHPSYNEQFF

d_gene: .
j_gene: TRBJ1-3
abundance: .
v_gene: TRBV4-3
CDR3nt: TGCGCCAGCAGCGGAGACGGTGTCTCTGGAAACACCATATATTTT
CDR3aa: CASSGDGVSGNTIYF

d_gene: .
j_gene: TRBJ1-1
abundance: .
v_gene: TRBV7-8
CDR3nt: TGTGCCAGCAGCTTAACACAGATGAACACTGAAGCTTTCTTT
CDR3aa: CASSLTQMNTEAFF

d_gene: TRBD1
j_gene: TRBJ1-2
abundance: .
v_gene: TRBV7-2
CDR3nt: TGTGCCAGCAGCTTAGCCGGGACAGGGGGTGGCTACACCTTC
CDR3aa: CASSLAGTGGGYTF

d_gene: TRBD2
j_gene: TRBJ2-1
abundance: .
v_gene: TRBV12-5
CDR3nt: TGTGCTAGTGGTTTGGTACAGGGACTAGCGGGAGCCTACAATGAGCAGTTCTTC
CDR3aa: CASGLVQGLAGAYNEQFF

d_gene: TRBD2
j_gene: TRBJ2-7
abundance: .
v_gene: TRBV15
CDR3nt: TGTGCCACCAGCACCGAAACCGGGACTAGGAAATACGAGCAGTACTTC
CDR3aa: CATSTETGTRKYEQYF

d_gene: TRBD2
j_gene: TRBJ2-3
abundance: once
v_gene: TRBV29-1
CDR3nt: TGCAGCGCAGGTACTAGCGGGATAGCAGATACGCAGTATTTT
CDR3aa: CSAGTSGIADTQYF